The 22 T cell receptor beta chains given below trace back to one sample, sequenced in a study of blood T cell repertoires in COVID-19. Clones were sequenced by immunoSEQ multiplex PCR, and TCRdb holds only the in-frame ones, with some missing. In the table there are around 280,000 clones, just under 85% of which are singletons. The sample taken for sequencing was peripheral blood. Receptors originate from a woman aged 45-65 years with active or convalescent COVID-19.

The V call is TRBV7-9, the J call TRBJ2-3; TRBD2 matches at 13 bases. Germline loops: CDR1 SEHNR, CDR2 FQNEAQ (reference sequence). Trimming at V came to 1 base and at J to 0 bases, leaving 1 base not matched to a gene. This CDR3 contains 17 residues. The CDR3: CASSLGGLAGSTDTQYF. CDR3 nucleotide sequence: TGTGCCAGCAGCTTAGGGGGACTAGCGGGAAGCACAGATACGCAGTATTTT.

The chain employs TRBV29-1 and TRBJ1-2, with D possibly matching TRBD1 (6 bases). The CDR3 contains 13 residues. V lost 3 bases to trimming and J lost 4 bases, with 12 bases between them. The V gene's germline CDR1 is SQVTM and CDR2 ANQGSEA. CDR3 residues: CSVDLTGGYGYTF. The CDR3 coding sequence is TGCAGCGTTGACCTGACAGGCGGCTATGGCTACACCTTC.

In this sample, this clone turned up a few times. The chain recombines TRBV25-1 with TRBJ1-3; unclear D gene. This CDR3 is 14 amino acids long. V was cut by 3 bases and J by 0 bases, with 6 bases left in between. CDR1 MGHDK and CDR2 SYGVNS come from the germline V gene. The CDR3 DNA follows: TGTGCCAGCAGTGAGTCGGTCTCTGGAAACACCATATATTTT. Amino acid sequence: CASSESVSGNTIYF.

Here the CDR3 DNA reads TGTGCCACCAGCAGATCCCTAGCGGGAGGGGCCAGCTCCTACAATGAGCAGTTCTTC. This translates into CATSRSLAGGASSYNEQFF. V is TRBV15 and J is TRBJ2-1; 12 bases match TRBD2. In germline, CDR1 is LNHNV, CDR2 YYDKDF (reference sequence). J lost 0 bases, V lost 2 bases, and 8 bases had no gene match. The CDR3 loop spans 19 amino acids.

In its sample, this clone was seen once. The chain carries TRBV7-9 and TRBJ1-5; D is perhaps TRBD1 (5 bases). Per the germline V gene, CDR1 is SEHNR and CDR2 is FQNEAQ (reference sequence). This CDR3 has 15 amino acids. V shed 5 bases and J shed 2 bases, with 13 bases lying between them. The CDR3 DNA sequence: TGTGCCAGCAGCCGTGACAGTTACGGCAATCAGCCCCAGCATTTT. Its translation is CASSRDSYGNQPQHF.

The rearrangement uses TRBV7-8 and TRBJ2-7; 7 nucleotides agree with TRBD2. Germline assignment: CDR1 SGHVS and CDR2 FQNEAQ. The CDR3 totals 14 residues. Germline trimming cut 2 bases from V and 4 bases from J; bases unmatched to any gene: 5. CDR3 nucleotide sequence: TGTGCCAGCAGCTTATCGGGAGGAAAGTACGAGCAGTACTTC. This gives the protein CASSLSGGKYEQYF. Full variable domain (outside the CDR3, taken from reference TRBV7-8 and TRBJ2-7): GAGVSQSPRYKVAKRGQDVALRCDPISGHVSLFWYQQALGQGPEFLTYFQNEAQLDKSGLPSDRFFAERPEGSVSTLKIQRTQQEDSAVYLCASSLSGGKYEQYFGPGTRLTVT.

CDR3 loop: CASSRDRNTEAFF. DNA for the CDR3: TGTGCCAGTAGCCGCGACAGAAACACTGAAGCTTTCTTT. The J gene is TRBJ1-1, the V gene TRBV19; maybe TRBD1 (5 bases). Looked up from germline, CDR1 is LNHDA and CDR2 is SQIVND (reference sequence). The CDR3 length is 13 residues. Trimming stripped 6 bases from V and 2 bases from J, with 10 bases between.

This chain connects TRBV5-6 to TRBJ2-7; D might be TRBD1 (5 bases). The CDR3 contains 14 residues. Per the germline V gene, CDR1 is SGHDT and CDR2 is YYEEEE. V was cut by 0 bases and J by 3 bases, with 10 bases left in between. The CDR3 DNA is TGTGCCAGCAGCTTGGTAGGGGCAGGCTACGAGCAGTACTTC. Encoded protein: CASSLVGAGYEQYF. Full variable domain (remainder filled in from reference TRBV5-6 and TRBJ2-7): DAGVTQSPTHLIKTRGQQVTLRCSPKSGHDTVSWYQQALGQGPQFIFQYYEEEERQRGNFPDRFSGHQFPNYSSELNVNALLLGDSALYLCASSLVGAGYEQYFGPGTRLTVT.

The chain joins TRBV5-4 to TRBJ2-7; D possibly corresponds to TRBD2 (6 bases). The CDR3 length is 14 residues. CDR1 and CDR2 (germline): SGHNT, YYREEE (reference sequence). The germline V and J ends were trimmed by 3 bases and 0 bases, with 10 bases remaining between them. The CDR3 protein is CASSSAGLSYEQYF. The CDR3 DNA follows: TGTGCCAGCAGCTCGGCGGGACTCTCCTACGAGCAGTACTTC.

The rearrangement links TRBV27 to TRBJ2-1, with TRBD2 matching over 16 bases. The CDR3 contains 21 residues. Germline CDR1 reads MNHEY; CDR2 reads SMNVEV (reference sequence). J was trimmed by 3 bases and V by 6 bases; bases with no gene match: 17. CDR3 in amino acids: CASRRRGLAGGPSPDYNEQFF. The CDR3 nucleotides are TGTGCCAGCAGACGTAGGGGACTAGCGGGAGGGCCTTCCCCGGACTACAATGAGCAGTTCTTC.

V gene TRBV9 combines with J gene TRBJ1-1, with D tentatively TRBD1 (6 bases). Per the germline V gene, CDR1 is SGDLS and CDR2 is YYNGEE. The CDR3 sequence is 17 residues long. Deletions cut 2 bases from V and 0 bases from J, with 17 bases between. The CDR3 protein is CASSVGTRTHMNTEAFF. CDR3 sequence (DNA): TGTGCCAGCAGCGTCGGGACAAGGACCCACATGAACACTGAAGCTTTCTTT.

The rearrangement uses TRBV27 and TRBJ2-7, with 8 bases lining up with TRBD1. This CDR3 is built from 15 residues. Germline CDR1 and CDR2: MNHEY and SMNVEV (reference sequence). The V and J ends lost 1 base and 5 bases, in that order; junction bases with no gene match: 7. CDR3 bases: TGTGCCAGCAGTTTATATTTGGACAGGGTTGACGAGCAGTACTTC. Translated, it gives CASSLYLDRVDEQYF.

The gene calls are TRBV12-5 and TRBJ2-1; 9 nucleotides match TRBD1. The CDR3 has 13 residues. Germline loops: CDR1 LGHNT, CDR2 FRNRAP. V shed 6 bases, J shed 9 bases, and the junction held 6 bases outside the gene matches. The CDR3 reads CASGSGQGVEQFF. CDR3 coding DNA: TGTGCTAGTGGCTCGGGACAGGGAGTTGAGCAGTTCTTC.

The V and J genes are TRBV27 and TRBJ2-7; perhaps TRBD2 as D (6 bases). V was shortened by 8 bases and J by 3 bases, with 26 bases between the two germline ends. Looked up from germline, CDR1 is MNHEY and CDR2 is SMNVEV (reference sequence). The CDR3 has 17 residues. The CDR3 spells CASASGGAGGKSYEQYF. The CDR3 DNA is TGTGCCAGCGCTTCCGGCGGGGCAGGCGGTAAGAGCTACGAGCAGTACTTC.

The rearrangement uses TRBV10-3 and TRBJ2-1; 9 bases agree with TRBD1. CDR1 is ENHRY and CDR2 is SYGVKD in the germline V gene. Losses at the gene ends were 6 bases for V and 0 bases for J; bases not matched to a gene: 0. The CDR3 consists of 14 residues. The DNA for the CDR3 is TGTGCCATCAGGGGACAGGGCTCCTACAATGAGCAGTTCTTC. Its translation is CAIRGQGSYNEQFF.

The gene calls are TRBV2 and TRBJ2-7; 9 bases are a match to TRBD1. Germline V gene lookup returns CDR1 SNHLY and CDR2 FYNNEI. The CDR3 spans 16 residues. Trimming took 0 bases from V and 6 from J; bases not matched to a gene: 9. The CDR3 region has the DNA TGTGCCAGCAGTGAAGCTGGACAGGGGTCCTTCTTCGAGCAGTACTTC. Amino acids: CASSEAGQGSFFEQYF.

The chain joins TRBV5-4 to TRBJ2-1; TRBD2 might be the D (6 bases). The CDR3 consists of 13 residues. Germline V gives CDR1 SGHNT, CDR2 YYREEE (reference sequence). Trimming removed 4 bases at V and 6 bases at J, with 11 bases between. CDR3: CASSERASNEQFF. The CDR3 DNA reads TGTGCCAGCAGCGAGCGGGCCTCCAATGAGCAGTTCTTC.

V is TRBV4-1 and J is TRBJ1-2; the D gene is possibly TRBD1 (5 bases). Between the trimmed V and J ends, which lost 3 bases and 2 bases, there was a span of 16 bases. The CDR3 length is 16 residues. From germline, CDR1 is MGHRA and CDR2 YSYEKL. The CDR3 loop reads CASSQPYSGRNYGYTF. As DNA, the CDR3 is TGCGCCAGCAGCCAGCCGTACTCAGGGCGGAACTATGGCTACACCTTC.

V gene TRBV10-2 combines with J gene TRBJ2-2, with 8 bases fitting TRBD2. CDR3 size: 16 residues. From germline, CDR1 is WSHSY and CDR2 SAAADI. The V segment lost 8 bases and the J segment 2 bases; nucleotides outside the gene matches: 10. The CDR3, as DNA: TGCGCCAGCGGATCTCCGGGACTAGAAAACACCGGGGAGCTGTTTTTT. Translated: CASGSPGLENTGELFF.

The V call is TRBV14, the J call TRBJ1-3; 7 bases are shared with TRBD1. From germline, CDR1 is SGHDN and CDR2 FVKESK. CDR3 size: 16 residues. Trimming cost V 4 bases and J 0 bases; bases outside gene matches: 6. The CDR3: CASSPLAGGSGNTIYF. CDR3 sequence (DNA): TGTGCCAGCAGCCCTTTGGCAGGGGGCTCTGGAAACACCATATATTTT.

The gene calls are TRBV2 and TRBJ1-1, with 7 bases lining up with TRBD1. The V gene's germline CDR1 is SNHLY and CDR2 FYNNEI. With V trimmed by 4 bases and J by 6 bases, 8 bases remained unmatched. The CDR3 length is 14 residues. DNA for the CDR3: TGTGCCAGCAGTGGGACAGGAAGGAGCGCTGAAGCTTTCTTT. Its translation: CASSGTGRSAEAFF.

This clone was observed a handful of times. Different DNA sequences within this sample yield the same CDR3. The chain recombines TRBV7-3 with TRBJ2-3, with D possibly being TRBD2 (6 bases). V lost 6 bases to trimming and J lost 0 bases, with 13 bases between them. Germline loops: CDR1 SGHTA, CDR2 FQGTGA. The CDR3 consists of 15 residues. The CDR3 spells CASSRSGGSTDTQYF. Written as DNA, the CDR3 is TGTGCCAGCAGTCGTAGCGGAGGTAGCACAGATACGCAGTATTTT.